This TCR beta chain was obtained from a study of blood T cell repertoires in COVID-19 (dated by TCRdb to 2020 to 2021). General notes on the study: Samples from collaborators originated in the United States, Italy and Spain and spanned both the acute and convalescent phases of COVID-19. The prospective study material was composed of cDNA or gDNA derived from T cells, B-cell-depleted T cells, or PBMCs. The dataset comprised deeply sampled blood TCRbeta repertoires from subjects exposed to, actively infected with, or recovered from COVID-19. The repertoires were released in a freely available public database intended as a resource for research on the immune response to SARS-CoV-2. The samples were drawn from the first 160 participants of the ongoing ImmuneRACE study and from some 1,300 subjects provided by 6 global collaborators. Sample metadata almost always included a de-identified subject ID, COVID-19 status, age in years and sex. HLA class I and class II types, where available, came from metadata supplied by the sample provider rather than from assay-based typing. The full study reports these points: Clinical and demographic metadata were provided uncurated, with the amount varying by source and participant.

TCRbeta CDR3 regions were amplified from genomic DNA using the immunoSEQ Assay, a bias-controlled multiplex PCR. In the paper's pipeline: Nucleated cell counts per sample were estimated from amplification of reference gene primers within the assay. To quantify the absolute abundance of each unique TCRbeta CDR3 rearrangement, sequence reads were collapsed and filtered. For each sample, productive Simpson clonality was calculated by taking the square root of Simpson's diversity index across productive rearrangements. What TCRdb holds here is the immuneACCESS table cut down to in-frame rearrangements. Part of the clones is not present; checked against another copy, under half of the missing clones reflect an unresolved V gene, and the others are unexplained. V, J and clone size reflect that table, while D and trimming were determined from the DNA. In all, the sample holds 250,000 to 300,000 clones, and 88% of those were seen once. Jointly, the top ten make up just under 1% of the sample.

Remarks on this clone: No cognate antigen has been identified for it. Qualities for individual bases were not recorded, and no much larger clone is one base off.

A second Seattle source provided samples from volunteer blood donors who had recovered from COVID-19. Collaborating institutions collected whole blood in K2EDTA tubes following their own protocols. For TCRbeta analysis, collaborators shipped samples in one of three forms: frozen whole blood, isolated PBMCs, or DNA extracted from either of those sample types. CDR3 length: 11 amino acids, cysteine to phenylalanine. CDR3 DNA only is kept here, 33 bases in frame from base 1. The germline V gene (reference sequence) yields DFQATT for CDR1 and SNEGSKA for CDR2. The junction shows trimming of 7 bases on V and 2 bases on J, and the gene matches do not reach 2 bases of it.

This clonotype originated in a middle-aged woman who had recovered from COVID-19. What was sequenced was peripheral blood. The chain was built from TRBV20-1 and TRBJ2-7, with 7 bases aligning to TRBD2. The CDR3 loop reads CSGRGAYEQYF. Here is the DNA: TGCAGTGGACGGGGGGCCTACGAGCAGTACTTC.